The 8 T cell receptor beta chains below were found in one sample sequenced in a study of blood T cell repertoires in COVID-19. Libraries were prepared by immunoSEQ multiplex PCR; TCRdb keeps only in-frame clonotypes and omits some of them. This sample has approximately 400,000 clones; 81% occur once, and the top ten carry more than 0.85%. The sequencing sample was made of peripheral blood. The origin of the receptors is a human donor with acute or convalescent COVID-19. The donor label of this sample is uncertain.

This clone was observed a few times. This rearrangement joins TRBV2 to TRBJ1-1; no clear D gene. V dropped 3 bases and J dropped 0 bases, with 14 bases sitting between them. The germline V gene has CDR1 SNHLY and CDR2 FYNNEI. The CDR3 has 16 residues. CDR3 nucleotide sequence: TGTGCCAGCAGTGATCCCCCAGAAGACATGAACACTGAAGCTTTCTTT. Protein sequence: CASSDPPEDMNTEAFF.

This clone was recorded only once. V usage is TRBV10-2 and J usage is TRBJ1-6; D is undetermined. The germline V gene encodes CDR1 WSHSY and CDR2 SAAADI. CDR3 length: 13 residues. V lost 10 bases to trimming and J lost 10 bases, with 17 bases between them. The CDR3 coding sequence is TGCGCCATTACTCAACGGTTGGAGTCACCCCTCCACTTT. Amino acid sequence: CAITQRLESPLHF.

This clone was seen only once. V is TRBV11-2 and J is TRBJ2-3, with a possible D match to TRBD1 (5 bases). This CDR3 is built from 14 residues. Germline V gene lookup returns CDR1 SGHAT and CDR2 FQNNGV. The germline V and J ends were trimmed by 4 bases and 7 bases, with 15 bases remaining between them. In DNA, the CDR3 is TGTGCCAGCAGCTGGGCTGACAGAAGGAATACGCAGTATTTT. The encoded protein is CASSWADRRNTQYF.

This clone was observed a single time. The V gene is TRBV30, the J gene TRBJ1-2; D is uncertain. Trimming shortened V by 4 bases and J by 2 bases, and 8 bases separated the two germline ends. The CDR3 consists of 12 residues. Germline CDR1 and CDR2: GTSNPN and SVGIG (reference sequence). DNA of the CDR3: TGTGCCTGGAACCCCGGGAACTATGGCTACACCTTC. This codes for CAWNPGNYGYTF.

This chain uses TRBV6-5 with TRBJ1-2, with unresolved D. The germline V and J ends were trimmed by 10 bases and 3 bases, with 15 bases remaining between them. The CDR3 loop spans 13 amino acids. The germline gives CDR1 MNHEY, CDR2 SVGAGI. Written as DNA, the CDR3 is TGTGCCACGGCGGAGGGAGGGTACTATGGCTACACCTTC. Translating it yields CATAEGGYYGYTF.

The chain recombines TRBV11-3 with TRBJ2-7, with D maybe TRBD2 (5 bases). Germline assignment: CDR1 SGHNT and CDR2 YENEEA. Between the trimmed V and J ends, which lost 2 bases and 0 bases, there was a span of 8 bases. The CDR3 has 14 residues. CDR3 nucleotide sequence: TGTGCCAGCAGCTTATCCGGGGTCTCCTACGAGCAGTACTTC. Protein: CASSLSGVSYEQYF.

This chain connects TRBV6-5 to TRBJ2-7; 7 bases line up with TRBD2. With V trimmed by 10 bases and J by 8 bases, 17 bases remained unmatched. Germline values: CDR1 MNHEY, CDR2 SVGAGI. The CDR3 totals 14 residues. CDR3 amino acids: CATTGGRPPPKQYF. In DNA, the CDR3 is TGTGCCACCACGGGGGGAAGGCCCCCTCCCAAGCAGTACTTC.

The chain is built from TRBV11-2 and TRBJ1-2; the match to TRBD1 covers 9 bases. This CDR3 is 14 amino acids long. CDR1 is SGHAT, CDR2 FQNNGV, per germline. Trimming removed 5 bases from V and 14 bases from J; junction bases left unmatched: 15. In nucleotides, the CDR3 is TGTGCCAGCAGCCCGAATAGGGACAGGGCAGTGAATACCTTC. Amino acid sequence: CASSPNRDRAVNTF.